Following are 20 T cell receptor beta chains from one sample sequenced in a study of vaccination and CD4 T cells after COVID-19. Treatment of the sample: 10-day PBMC culture with coronavirus spike peptide pools or control peptides (ViraFEST assay). Scientists ran DNA taken from cultured CD4+ T cells through the Oncomine TCR Beta short-read assay for sequencing. TCRdb re-analysed the PCR reads in MiXCR, keeping a single row per CDR3 protein. Found here are some 13,000 distinct CDR3 sequences, roughly 28% of them singletons; the top ten hold more than 15%. These receptors' targets are unknown. The sample was cultured CD4+ T cells from blood. These receptors all stem from a human donor with COVID-19.

This clonotype was counted only a few times. The chain links TRBV20-1 to TRBJ2-3, with D hard to call. The CDR3 has 15 amino acids. Germline lookup yields CDR1 DFQATT and CDR2 SNEGSKA (reference sequence). The ends were cut back, 3 bases at V and 2 bases at J, with 15 bases in the middle. The CDR3 here is CSARWGSAYTDTQYF. The CDR3 coding sequence is TGCAGTGCTAGGTGGGGTTCGGCCTACACAGATACGCAGTATTTT.

This chain joins TRBV27 and TRBJ2-1, with TRBD1 matching 10 bases. Germline-derived CDR1 and CDR2 are MNHEY and SMNVEV (reference sequence). The V gene end was trimmed by 5 bases and the J gene end by 0 bases; junction bases not matched to a gene: 16. The CDR3 runs to 20 residues. CDR3 sequence (DNA): TGTGCCAGCAGTAGACGAACGGGACAGGGGACAACTCACTCCTACAATGAGCAGTTCTTC. It encodes CASSRRTGQGTTHSYNEQFF.

This chain connects TRBV4-1 to TRBJ2-4; D is unresolved. Germline CDR1 reads MGHRA; CDR2 reads YSYEKL. With 3 bases removed from V and 0 bases from J, the gap between germline ends came to 18 bases. This CDR3 is built from 18 residues. The CDR3 coding sequence is TGCGCCAGCAGCCACACCGCCGGGCCCTCCTTAGCCAAAAACATTCAGTACTTC. Encoded protein: CASSHTAGPSLAKNIQYF.

V gene TRBV5-4 combines with J gene TRBJ1-6; 8 nucleotides match TRBD1. The V segment lost 4 bases and the J segment 5 bases; nucleotides outside the gene matches: 8. CDR1 and CDR2 (germline): SGHNT, YYREEE (reference sequence). The CDR3 is made up of 16 amino acids. The CDR3 DNA reads TGTGCCAGCAGCGACCCGGACAGGGCTAATAATTCACCCCTCCACTTT. The encoded protein is CASSDPDRANNSPLHF.

This clonotype appeared a few times. The rearrangement joins TRBV5-4 to TRBJ1-6, with D possibly matching TRBD1 (5 bases). Trimming pared 2 bases from V and 7 bases from J, leaving 16 bases between. Germline V gives CDR1 SGHNT, CDR2 YYREEE (reference sequence). This CDR3 has 16 residues. The CDR3 spells CASSFAGDRSNSPLHF. CDR3 nucleotides: TGTGCCAGCAGCTTCGCCGGGGACCGCTCCAATTCACCCCTCCACTTT.

The rearrangement links TRBV5-1 to TRBJ2-2; TRBD1 is a possible D gene (6 bases). This CDR3 has 14 residues. Per germline, CDR1 SGHRS and CDR2 YFSETQ. Deletions cut 3 bases from V and 5 bases from J, with 11 bases between. This CDR3 reads CASSSTGITGELFF. The CDR3 nucleotides read TGCGCCAGCAGCTCAACAGGGATTACCGGGGAGCTGTTTTTT.

The DNA for the CDR3 is TGTGCCAGCAGCTTGAGCCAGGGGGTATCCTACGAGCAGTACTTC. It translates to CASSLSQGVSYEQYF. This rearrangement joins TRBV11-3 to TRBJ2-7, with 7 nucleotides matching TRBD1. Germline CDR1 and CDR2: SGHNT and YENEEA. There are 15 residues in the CDR3. The V segment lost 3 bases and the J segment 1 base; nucleotides outside the gene matches: 6.

CDR3 protein: CASSLIPQGDGYTF. CDR3 DNA: TGTGCCAGCAGCTTAATCCCCCAGGGGGATGGCTACACCTTC. V usage is TRBV7-9 and J usage is TRBJ1-2; 7 positions match TRBD1. After removal of 2 bases from V and 6 bases from J, the junction contained 6 bases not matched to a gene. Per germline, CDR1 SEHNR and CDR2 FQNEAQ (reference sequence). The CDR3 spans 14 residues.

This clonotype was seen a handful of times. This sequence joins TRBV5-1 and TRBJ1-2; 12 bases line up with TRBD1. The germline gives CDR1 SGHRS, CDR2 YFSETQ. The CDR3 spans 15 residues. Losses at the gene ends were 4 bases for V and 8 bases for J; bases not matched to a gene: 9. The DNA of the CDR3 is TGCGCCAGCAGCACAGCCGGGACAGGGGGCGAGGGCTACACCTTC. Translating gives CASSTAGTGGEGYTF.

This chain connects TRBV28 to TRBJ1-4; a weak D match, TRBD1 (5 bases). V was shortened by 10 bases and J by 7 bases, with 16 bases between the two germline ends. This CDR3 comprises 13 residues. In germline, CDR1 is MDHEN, CDR2 SYDVKM. In DNA form, the CDR3 reads TGTGCCACCGCCCAGGGTGGGCTTGAAAAACTGTTTTTT. It encodes CATAQGGLEKLFF.

This clonotype turned up a few times. V usage is TRBV7-9 and J usage is TRBJ1-6; D is uncertain. The ends were cut back, 5 bases at V and 3 bases at J, with 8 bases in the middle. CDR1 and CDR2 from the germline V gene are SEHNR and FQNEAQ (reference sequence). The CDR3 has 14 residues. This chain's CDR3 is CASSPGDYNSPLHF. For the CDR3, the DNA is TGTGCCAGCAGCCCCGGGGACTATAATTCACCCCTCCACTTT.

This clonotype was seen a single time. This chain joins TRBV5-1 and TRBJ2-4; the D gene is possibly TRBD1 (6 bases). Germline-derived CDR1 and CDR2 are SGHRS and YFSETQ. The CDR3 length is 12 residues. V lost 4 bases to trimming and J lost 10 bases, with 12 bases between them. CDR3 residues: CASSEPRGIQYF. CDR3 bases: TGCGCCAGCAGCGAGCCCAGGGGAATTCAGTACTTC.

This clonotype has only a few counts. The CDR3 coding sequence is TGTGCCAGCTCACCTGGACATAGCTCCTACGAGCAGTACTTC. This translates into CASSPGHSSYEQYF. The chain joins TRBV18 to TRBJ2-7; D perhaps matches TRBD1 (5 bases). Germline V gives CDR1 KGHSH, CDR2 LQKENI. Trimming removed 3 bases from V and 0 bases from J, with 9 bases in between. The CDR3 sequence is 14 residues long.

The chain uses TRBV6-4 and TRBJ2-5, with no clear D. Per germline, CDR1 MRHNA and CDR2 SNTAGT. The CDR3 has 16 residues. Trimming removed 2 bases at V and 5 bases at J, with 18 bases between. The CDR3 coding sequence is TGTGCCAGCAGTGACCCTCAGGCTAGTAAGTCTGAGACCCAGTACTTC. This gives the protein CASSDPQASKSETQYF.

By sample fraction, this clonotype is medium-sized. The chain links TRBV7-2 to TRBJ2-2; no reliable D call. The ends were cut back, 3 bases at V and 5 bases at J, with 4 bases in the middle. The CDR3 is made up of 12 amino acids. Germline loops: CDR1 SGHTA, CDR2 FQGNSA. The DNA for the CDR3 is TGTGCCAGCAGCTTTAAGACCGGGGAGCTGTTTTTT. Its protein product is CASSFKTGELFF. The whole variable domain, remainder taken from reference TRBV7-2 and TRBJ2-2, is GAGVSQSPSNKVTEKGKDVELRCDPISGHTALYWYRQSLGQGLEFLIYFQGNSAPDKSGLPSDRFSAERTGGSVSTLTIQRTQQEDSAVYLCASSFKTGELFFGEGSRLTVL.

V is TRBV7-9 and J is TRBJ1-2, with D perhaps matching TRBD1 (5 bases). CDR1 and CDR2 from the germline V gene are SEHNR and FQNEAQ (reference sequence). This CDR3 has 14 residues. Trimming pared 3 bases from V and 8 bases from J, leaving 16 bases between. CDR3 DNA sequence: TGTGCCAGCAGCTTGACAGAGACGACCTGGGGCTACACCTTC. Amino acids: CASSLTETTWGYTF.

The rearrangement links TRBV6-1 to TRBJ2-5, with D tentatively TRBD1 (7 bases). The germline V gene encodes CDR1 MNHNS and CDR2 SASEGT. This CDR3 comprises 13 residues. V lost 6 bases and J lost 5, with 13 bases in between. CDR3 sequence (DNA): TGTGCCAGCAGACCAGGGGGGACTGAGACCCAGTACTTC. Amino acids: CASRPGGTETQYF.

This rearrangement joins TRBV12-3 or TRBV12-4 to TRBJ1-4; D is unresolved. The CDR3 is made up of 11 amino acids. Trimming left V 2 bases short and J 14 bases short, with 9 bases between. This CDR3 reads CASSLSGSLFF. The CDR3 DNA is TGTGCCAGCAGTTTATCGGGGAGCCTGTTTTTT.

The gene calls are TRBV18 and TRBJ1-5; the match to TRBD1 covers 7 bases. Germline trimming cut 1 base from V and 5 bases from J; bases unmatched to any gene: 2. This CDR3 has 14 amino acids. Per the germline V gene, CDR1 is KGHSH and CDR2 is LQKENI. The CDR3 DNA reads TGTGCCAGCTCACCACTCACAGGGGATCAGCCCCAGCATTTT. Protein sequence: CASSPLTGDQPQHF.

This clonotype was seen a handful of times. V gene TRBV5-4 combines with J gene TRBJ2-1; D perhaps matches TRBD1 (6 bases). Germline lookup yields CDR1 SGHNT and CDR2 YYREEE (reference sequence). The V end was cut by 0 bases, the J end by 5 bases, with 12 bases between. The CDR3 spans 15 residues. The DNA for the CDR3 is TGTGCCAGCAGCTTGGGGGGGCGGCTCGACAATGAGCAGTTCTTC. Translated: CASSLGGRLDNEQFF.